A single sample is the source of the 8 T cell receptor beta chains below, sequenced in a study of blood T cell repertoires in COVID-19. Sequencing was performed with immunoSEQ multiplex PCR; in TCRdb, only in-frame clones are kept and a portion is missing. This table holds a few hundred thousand clones, approximately 89% found once. Sequencing was done on a sample of peripheral blood. The receptor source for this set is a woman aged 50 to 60 who had recovered from COVID-19.

CDR3 nucleotide sequence: TGTGCCAGCAGTTCGCTCCGGGACAACACAGATACGCAGTATTTT. Amino acid sequence: CASSSLRDNTDTQYF. The chain joins TRBV6-2 or TRBV6-3 to TRBJ2-3; tentative D call: TRBD1 (6 bases). The V gene lost 4 bases and the J gene lost 2 bases, with 13 bases spanning the gap. Germline values: CDR1 MNHEY, CDR2 SVGEGT. The CDR3 runs 15 residues.

The chain is built from TRBV5-1 and TRBJ2-7; 8 nucleotides match TRBD2. J gave up 2 bases and V 0 bases, and 10 bases lay outside the gene matches. The CDR3 loop spans 17 amino acids. Germline CDR1 reads SGHRS; CDR2 reads YFSETQ. CDR3 nucleotide sequence: TGCGCCAGCAGCTTGGGTCGGGGGGGCGCAGGAGCCTACGAGCAGTACTTC. It encodes CASSLGRGGAGAYEQYF.

The CDR3 region is CASSLQGMNTGELFF. The CDR3 DNA reads TGTGCCAGCAGCTTACAGGGGATGAACACCGGGGAGCTGTTTTTT. V usage is TRBV7-9 and J usage is TRBJ2-2, with D perhaps TRBD1 (6 bases). V dropped 2 bases and J dropped 1 base, with 8 bases sitting between them. From germline, CDR1 is SEHNR and CDR2 FQNEAQ (reference sequence). The CDR3 sequence is 15 residues long.

This clone came up a few times. The chain combines TRBV19 with TRBJ1-3, with unresolved D. CDR1 and CDR2 from the germline V gene are LNHDA and SQIVND (reference sequence). V was trimmed by 8 bases and J by 0 bases, leaving 11 bases between them. CDR3 size: 14 residues. The CDR3 DNA sequence: TGTGCCAGTGGAGACCGAAGCTCTGGAAACACCATATATTTT. Translation: CASGDRSSGNTIYF.

The chain employs TRBV19 and TRBJ2-1; 11 bases map to TRBD1. The germline CDR1 and CDR2 sequences are LNHDA and SQIVND (reference sequence). The CDR3 is 16 amino acids. The junction had 5 bases not matched to a gene; V was cut back by 5 bases and J by 2 bases. The CDR3, as DNA: TGTGCCAGTAGTGGGCCGGGACAGGGGGCCTACAATGAGCAGTTCTTC. Translated: CASSGPGQGAYNEQFF.

This clone has a single count. V is TRBV2 and J is TRBJ2-7, with 8 nucleotides matching TRBD2. Trimming at V came to 6 bases and at J to 2 bases, leaving 6 bases not matched to a gene. The CDR3 has 14 residues. Germline lookup yields CDR1 SNHLY and CDR2 FYNNEI. The CDR3 sequence: CASRLAEWTYEQYF. CDR3 sequence (DNA): TGTGCCAGCAGACTAGCGGAGTGGACCTACGAGCAGTACTTC.

V is TRBV4-3 and J is TRBJ1-5; unclear D gene. V was pared by 0 bases and J by 6 bases, with 12 bases between. The CDR3 loop spans 15 amino acids. Germline V gene lookup returns CDR1 LGHNA and CDR2 YSLEER. This CDR3 is CASSQEGRRGQPQHF. The CDR3 DNA sequence: TGCGCCAGCAGCCAAGAAGGGCGGCGGGGTCAGCCCCAGCATTTT.

V is TRBV7-2 and J is TRBJ1-2, with D uncertain. The germline V and J ends were trimmed by 5 bases and 5 bases, with 12 bases remaining between them. Germline V gene lookup returns CDR1 SGHTA and CDR2 FQGNSA. The CDR3 contains 13 residues. The CDR3 spells CASSEEVFYGYTF. CDR3 nucleotide sequence: TGTGCCAGCAGCGAGGAGGTTTTTTATGGCTACACCTTC.